The 12 T cell receptor beta chains below come from one sample, sequenced in a study of early T cells in non-severe SARS-CoV-2 infection. A single record per CDR3 protein comes from TCRdb applying MiXCR to the 5' RACE reads. Among about 83,000 distinct CDR3 sequences listed, 8% to 13% were seen once. Specimen: whole blood, collected at baseline. The origin of the receptors is an adult who was a healthcare worker with PCR-confirmed SARS-CoV-2 infection or an uninfected control (not recorded which).

This clonotype has more than one count but fewer than ten. The J gene is TRBJ2-5, the V gene TRBV6-5; 9 bases are a match to TRBD2. The CDR3 sequence is 18 residues long. The V gene end was trimmed by 0 bases and the J gene end by 3 bases; junction bases not matched to a gene: 11. Germline V CDR1 and CDR2: MNHEY, SVGAGI. DNA for the CDR3: TGTGCCAGCAGTTACTCGCCCTCCCCGACTAGCGGAAAAGAGACCCAGTACTTC. It codes for CASSYSPSPTSGKETQYF.

This clonotype was detected a few times. Written as DNA, the CDR3 is TGTGCCAGCAACTCCGACAGGAGCGGGAACGGCAAAAACATTCAGTACTTC. It specifies CASNSDRSGNGKNIQYF. This chain connects TRBV6-2 or TRBV6-3 to TRBJ2-4; maybe TRBD2 (7 bases). CDR3 length: 17 amino acids. V lost 7 bases and J lost 3, with 22 bases in between. Germline CDR1 and CDR2: MNHEY and SVGEGT.

This clonotype has just a few counts. V and J are TRBV19 and TRBJ2-2; the D call may be TRBD1 or TRBD2 (5 bases each). This CDR3 has 15 residues. Germline assignment: CDR1 LNHDA and CDR2 SQIVND (reference sequence). V dropped 6 bases and J dropped 3 bases, with 14 bases sitting between them. The CDR3 protein is CASSPGAPDTGELFF. Here the CDR3 DNA reads TGTGCCAGTAGCCCCGGGGCCCCCGACACCGGGGAGCTGTTTTTT.

The rearrangement links TRBV7-2 to TRBJ2-6; 7 bases agree with TRBD1. Germline values: CDR1 SGHTA, CDR2 FQGNSA. V trimming: 4 bases; J trimming: 4 bases; junction bases outside the gene matches: 10. The CDR3 spans 17 residues. DNA of the CDR3: TGTGCCAGCAGCTACCAACAGACAGGGCGAGGGGCCAACGTCCTGACTTTC. As protein: CASSYQQTGRGANVLTF. Combining the CDR3 with reference TRBV7-2 and TRBJ2-6 gives the whole variable domain GAGVSQSPSNKVTEKGKDVELRCDPISGHTALYWYRQSLGQGLEFLIYFQGNSAPDKSGLPSDRFSAERTGGSVSTLTIQRTQQEDSAVYLCASSYQQTGRGANVLTFGAGSRLTVL.

The rearrangement links TRBV10-2 to TRBJ2-3; tentative D call: TRBD2 (6 bases). Germline-derived CDR1 and CDR2 are WSHSY and SAAADI. With 0 bases removed from V and 10 bases from J, the gap between germline ends came to 8 bases. This CDR3 region has 12 residues. CDR3 amino acids: CASSESLASQYF. CDR3 DNA: TGCGCCAGCAGTGAGTCGCTAGCGTCGCAGTATTTT.

This clonotype has more than one count but fewer than ten. The CDR3 coding sequence is TGTGCCAGCAGCCCCCGGGACGGCACAGATACGCAGTATTTT. Translating gives CASSPRDGTDTQYF. This chain uses TRBV11-3 with TRBJ2-3, with D perhaps TRBD1 or TRBD2 (5 bases each). Deletions cut 5 bases from V and 1 base from J, with 10 bases between. Germline CDR1 reads SGHNT; CDR2 reads YENEEA. The CDR3 is made up of 14 amino acids.

In this sample, this clonotype turned up many times. V is TRBV20-1 and J is TRBJ2-7; 9 bases are a match to TRBD2. The CDR3 loop spans 15 amino acids. Germline V gives CDR1 DFQATT, CDR2 SNEGSKA (reference sequence). V was pared by 0 bases and J by 3 bases, with 6 bases of the junction left unmatched. CDR3 sequence (DNA): TGCAGTGCTAGAGATTTCAGCGGGAGGCTCTACGAGCAGTACTTC. Translation: CSARDFSGRLYEQYF.

This clonotype was counted many times. This CDR3 reads CASSSGQGRTGELFF. In nucleotides, the CDR3 is TGTGCCAGCAGTTCCGGACAGGGGAGGACCGGGGAGCTGTTTTTT. J is TRBJ2-2 and V is TRBV28; 9 nucleotides align to TRBD1. Germline V gene data show CDR1 as MDHEN and CDR2 as SYDVKM. The V gene end was trimmed by 4 bases and the J gene end by 5 bases; junction bases not matched to a gene: 5. The CDR3 is made up of 15 amino acids.

This clonotype was observed a few times. The chain links TRBV12-3 or TRBV12-4 to TRBJ2-5; D might be TRBD1 (5 bases). Trimming pared 2 bases from V and 2 bases from J, leaving 9 bases between. The CDR3 covers 14 residues. The CDR3 nucleotides are TGTGCCAGCAGTTTAAACCAGGGACAAGAGACCCAGTACTTC. Encoded protein: CASSLNQGQETQYF.

The V call is TRBV3-1, the J call TRBJ2-7; D might be TRBD2 (5 bases). The germline V and J ends were trimmed by 2 bases and 6 bases, with 8 bases remaining between them. CDR1 LGHDT and CDR2 YNNKEL come from the germline V gene (reference sequence). The CDR3 runs 12 residues. The CDR3: CASSQSGSEQYF. Here the CDR3 DNA reads TGTGCCAGCAGCCAATCGGGAAGCGAGCAGTACTTC.

This clonotype was picked up a small number of times. The rearrangement joins TRBV7-9 to TRBJ2-3, with TRBD2 matching over 15 bases. Germline V gene data show CDR1 as SEHNR and CDR2 as FQNEAQ (reference sequence). Trimming took 6 bases from V and 3 from J; bases not matched to a gene: 10. The CDR3 runs 18 residues. CDR3 nucleotide sequence: TGTGCCAGCAGTCGGACTAGCGGGAGGGCCAGGGGAACAGATACGCAGTATTTT. It is translated as CASSRTSGRARGTDTQYF.

This chain connects TRBV9 to TRBJ2-1; D gene uncertain. This CDR3 has 15 residues. In germline, CDR1 is SGDLS, CDR2 YYNGEE. Trimming took 0 bases from V and 4 from J, leaving 11 bases between them. This CDR3 is CASSVGVAEYNEQFF. As DNA, the CDR3 is TGTGCCAGCAGCGTAGGGGTTGCGGAATACAATGAGCAGTTCTTC.